This passage covers 26 T cell receptor beta chains from one sample sequenced in a study of cytomegalovirus exposure and HLA in healthy donors. Researchers ran the PCR with 60 Vbeta and 13 Jbeta primers. Sequenced by immunoSEQ multiplex PCR; TCRdb stores in-frame clones only, minus some. The sample lists around 130,000 clones; approximately 84% were seen once. Sequencing was done on a sample of PBMCs. Every receptor here comes from a boy younger than 10 in good health and CMV-seronegative.

The chain's CDR3 is CASSQEQINSPLHF. The CDR3 DNA follows: TGCGCCAGCAGCCAAGAACAAATTAATTCACCCCTCCACTTT. The gene calls are TRBV4-3 and TRBJ1-6; no definite D call. The CDR3 is made up of 14 amino acids. The V gene's germline CDR1 is LGHNA and CDR2 YSLEER. V was trimmed by 0 bases and J by 6 bases, leaving 6 bases between them.

The CDR3 reads CASSLTSGASYEQYV. The CDR3 region has the DNA TGTGCCAGCAGTCTGACTAGCGGGGCCTCCTACGAGCAGTACGTC. The V gene is TRBV6-6, the J gene TRBJ2-7; TRBD2 agrees at 11 bases. J lost 0 bases, V lost 5 bases, and 3 bases had no gene match. The CDR3 loop spans 15 amino acids. Germline CDR1 reads MNHNY; CDR2 reads SVGAGI (reference sequence).

This clone was seen more than once but under ten times. The chain carries TRBV20-1 and TRBJ1-1; D ambiguous. Per the germline V gene, CDR1 is DFQATT and CDR2 is SNEGSKA (reference sequence). V lost 2 bases, J lost 10 bases, and 8 bases lay in between. The CDR3 is 10 residues long. This CDR3 is CSARIGGAFF. The CDR3 coding sequence is TGCAGTGCTAGAATTGGCGGAGCTTTCTTT.

J is TRBJ2-3 and V is TRBV19; possibly TRBD1 for D (5 bases). Germline V gene data show CDR1 as LNHDA and CDR2 as SQIVND (reference sequence). Trimming pared 2 bases from V and 1 base from J, leaving 7 bases between. The CDR3 has 14 amino acids. CDR3 protein: CASSIRGGTDTQYF. The DNA of the CDR3 is TGTGCCAGTAGTATAAGGGGTGGCACAGATACGCAGTATTTT.

The genes are TRBV5-1 and TRBJ2-1; TRBD2 matches 11 bases. Trimming removed 0 bases from V and 8 bases from J; junction bases left unmatched: 1. The CDR3 runs 14 residues. Germline values: CDR1 SGHRS, CDR2 YFSETQ. CDR3 loop: CASSLGLAGYEQFF. The CDR3 nucleotides are TGCGCCAGCAGCTTGGGACTAGCGGGATATGAGCAGTTCTTC.

The V gene is TRBV6-1, the J gene TRBJ1-5, with D hard to call. Germline CDR1 and CDR2: MNHNS and SASEGT. Trimming pared 8 bases from V and 7 bases from J, leaving 12 bases between. The CDR3 runs 12 residues. CDR3 bases: TGTGCCAGCGCGTGGGAGAAGCAGCCCCAGCATTTT. This gives the protein CASAWEKQPQHF.

This clone was found a few times. The J gene is TRBJ2-1, the V gene TRBV7-9; 8 bases agree with TRBD2. The germline V gene encodes CDR1 SEHNR and CDR2 FQNEAQ (reference sequence). Trimming removed 5 bases from V and 8 bases from J; junction bases left unmatched: 11. The CDR3 consists of 15 residues. The DNA of the CDR3 is TGTGCCAGCAGCGAGCCGGGACTAGTGACGGATGAGCAGTTCTTC. Its protein product is CASSEPGLVTDEQFF.

In its sample, this clone was seen once. This chain joins TRBV5-8 and TRBJ2-2; D might be TRBD2 (5 bases). In germline, CDR1 is SGHTS, CDR2 YDEGEE. The CDR3 consists of 15 residues. Trimming took off 1 base at V and 3 bases at J, with 10 bases between the two ends. In DNA form, the CDR3 reads TGTGCCAGCAGCTTGAGGCCAGCGGACACCGGGGAGCTGTTTTTT. The encoded protein is CASSLRPADTGELFF.

The chain recombines TRBV20-1 with TRBJ2-5, with no clear D. The CDR3 is 11 amino acids. CDR1 and CDR2 (germline): DFQATT, SNEGSKA (reference sequence). Trimming left V 1 base short and J 4 bases short, with 4 bases between. The CDR3: CSARASETQYF. In nucleotides, the CDR3 is TGCAGTGCTAGAGCTTCAGAGACCCAGTACTTC.

The chain joins TRBV2 to TRBJ2-1, with 7 positions matching TRBD1. The germline gives CDR1 SNHLY, CDR2 FYNNEI. The CDR3 runs to 13 residues. The junction had 8 bases not matched to a gene; V was cut back by 7 bases and J by 8 bases. The CDR3 DNA reads TGTGCCAGCACCCTGACAGGGTTTGATGAGCAGTTCTTC. This sequence encodes CASTLTGFDEQFF.

This clone showed up just a few times. The chain links TRBV9 to TRBJ2-1; 9 bases match TRBD2. V lost 5 bases to trimming and J lost 6 bases; unmatched junction nucleotides: 6. The CDR3 length is 14 residues. Germline loops: CDR1 SGDLS, CDR2 YYNGEE. This CDR3 reads CASSGGGAPNEQFF. The CDR3 DNA is TGTGCCAGCAGTGGCGGGGGGGCCCCCAATGAGCAGTTCTTC.

This chain joins TRBV6-6 and TRBJ1-5; D might be TRBD1 (6 bases). Germline V gene lookup returns CDR1 MNHNY and CDR2 SVGAGI (reference sequence). V was clipped by 10 bases and J by 6 bases, with 13 bases between them. The length of the CDR3 is 12 residues. CDR3 in DNA: TGTGCCACCAGGGGCGGGAGTCAGCCCCAGCATTTT. Encoded protein: CATRGGSQPQHF.

This chain links TRBV2 with TRBJ2-1, with D possibly being TRBD2 (7 bases). Germline CDR1 SNHLY, CDR2 FYNNEI. The CDR3 runs to 12 residues. Trimming removed 6 bases at V and 8 bases at J, with 11 bases between. The DNA of the CDR3 is TGTGCCAGCAGAGGGGGGGGGTATGAGCAGTTCTTC. Translation gives CASRGGGYEQFF.

The genes are TRBV19 and TRBJ2-3; 8 bases line up with TRBD1. Germline loops: CDR1 LNHDA, CDR2 SQIVND (reference sequence). The V segment lost 8 bases and the J segment 4 bases; nucleotides outside the gene matches: 11. This CDR3 has 15 residues. The chain's CDR3 is CASRTPGGVSDTQYF. The CDR3 nucleotides are TGTGCCAGTCGTACTCCAGGGGGCGTCTCAGATACGCAGTATTTT.

V usage is TRBV13 and J usage is TRBJ1-1; D perhaps matches TRBD1 (6 bases). The V gene lost 1 base and the J gene lost 5 bases, with 14 bases spanning the gap. Germline V gene lookup returns CDR1 PRHDT and CDR2 FYEKMQ (reference sequence). This CDR3 has 15 amino acids. The CDR3 spells CASSLEGGLRTEAFF. The CDR3 nucleotides read TGTGCCAGCAGCTTAGAGGGGGGGCTAAGGACTGAAGCTTTCTTT.

This clone was observed a few times. The chain has TRBV28 and TRBJ1-6; 7 bases fit TRBD1. This CDR3 is 15 amino acids long. The germline V gene encodes CDR1 MDHEN and CDR2 SYDVKM. V dropped 6 bases and J dropped 5; count of bases not matched to a gene: 7. This chain's CDR3 is CASRPPGTDNSPLHF. In DNA, the CDR3 is TGTGCCAGCAGACCCCCCGGGACAGATAATTCACCCCTCCACTTT.

The CDR3 coding sequence is TGTGCCGTAACCGGCCATCTAGCGGGAGAGACCGGGGAGCTGTTTTTT. Translation gives CAVTGHLAGETGELFF. This chain uses TRBV10-3 with TRBJ2-2; 10 bases are a match to TRBD2. The ends lost 11 bases at V and 5 bases at J; junction bases unmatched: 14. This CDR3 region has 16 residues. Looked up from germline, CDR1 is ENHRY and CDR2 is SYGVKD.

J is TRBJ2-5 and V is TRBV7-2; the D is unclear. Germline V gene lookup returns CDR1 SGHTA and CDR2 FQGNSA. The V and J ends lost 5 bases and 2 bases respectively, with 6 bases between them. This CDR3 comprises 12 residues. The CDR3 bases are TGTGCCAGCAGCCCAGTACAAGAGACCCAGTACTTC. As protein: CASSPVQETQYF.

V and J are TRBV19 and TRBJ1-1; TRBD1 matches 9 bases. The CDR3 loop spans 13 amino acids. V was pared by 9 bases and J by 4 bases, with 6 bases of the junction left unmatched. Looked up from germline, CDR1 is LNHDA and CDR2 is SQIVND (reference sequence). The CDR3 reads CASLGQGVTEAFF. The CDR3, as DNA: TGTGCCAGCTTGGGACAGGGAGTCACTGAAGCTTTCTTT.

J is TRBJ2-7 and V is TRBV11-2; 7 bases fit TRBD2. V shed 5 bases and J 0 bases; nucleotides not matched to a gene: 1. Germline CDR1 is SGHAT and CDR2 is FQNNGV. The CDR3 is 13 residues long. The CDR3: CASSGDYSYEQYF. The CDR3 DNA reads TGTGCCAGCAGCGGGGACTACTCCTACGAGCAGTACTTC.

This clone was counted once. The chain recombines TRBV5-1 with TRBJ1-1; possibly TRBD1 for D (5 bases). Between the trimmed V and J ends, which lost 4 bases and 3 bases, there was a span of 10 bases. Germline-derived CDR1 and CDR2 are SGHRS and YFSETQ. The CDR3 contains 13 residues. CDR3 coding DNA: TGCGCCAGCAGCCCACAGGTCCACACTGAAGCTTTCTTT. Its translation: CASSPQVHTEAFF.

V is TRBV6-5 and J is TRBJ2-7; no clear D gene. The CDR3 sequence is 13 residues long. Germline V gives CDR1 MNHEY, CDR2 SVGAGI. Trimming cost V 6 bases and J 3 bases, with 12 bases left between them. CDR3 protein: CASSGSAHYEQYV. CDR3 in DNA: TGTGCCAGCAGCGGCAGCGCCCACTACGAGCAGTACGTC.

This chain connects TRBV14 to TRBJ1-1, with D maybe TRBD1 (6 bases). Germline V gene sequence: CDR1 SGHDN, CDR2 FVKESK. Trimming shortened V by 6 bases and J by 4 bases, and 12 bases separated the two germline ends. CDR3 length: 13 amino acids. The CDR3 reads CASSHRVGTEAFF. The CDR3 region has the DNA TGTGCCAGCAGTCACAGGGTAGGCACTGAAGCTTTCTTT.

CDR3 nucleotides: TGTGCCAGCAGGCAAGACAGGGGGCTTGGTGAGCAGTTCTTC. Protein sequence: CASRQDRGLGEQFF. The gene calls are TRBV6-1 and TRBJ2-1; 10 bases fit TRBD1. The CDR3 length is 14 residues. Germline values: CDR1 MNHNS, CDR2 SASEGT. Trimming at V came to 6 bases and at J to 9 bases, leaving 8 bases not matched to a gene.

This chain uses TRBV6-1 with TRBJ2-7; 12 bases agree with TRBD2. The junction had 5 bases not matched to a gene; V was cut back by 6 bases and J by 2 bases. The CDR3 totals 15 residues. The germline CDR1 and CDR2 sequences are MNHNS and SASEGT. The CDR3 here is CASSERLAGAYEQYF. Written as DNA, the CDR3 is TGTGCCAGCAGCGAGAGACTAGCGGGGGCCTACGAGCAGTACTTC.

V and J are TRBV19 and TRBJ2-1; TRBD1 might be the D (6 bases). Germline assignment: CDR1 LNHDA and CDR2 SQIVND (reference sequence). With 6 bases removed from V and 4 bases from J, the gap between germline ends came to 13 bases. The CDR3 is 14 residues long. The CDR3 is CASRRQEIYNEQFF. The CDR3 DNA follows: TGTGCCAGTAGGCGACAGGAAATTTACAATGAGCAGTTCTTC.